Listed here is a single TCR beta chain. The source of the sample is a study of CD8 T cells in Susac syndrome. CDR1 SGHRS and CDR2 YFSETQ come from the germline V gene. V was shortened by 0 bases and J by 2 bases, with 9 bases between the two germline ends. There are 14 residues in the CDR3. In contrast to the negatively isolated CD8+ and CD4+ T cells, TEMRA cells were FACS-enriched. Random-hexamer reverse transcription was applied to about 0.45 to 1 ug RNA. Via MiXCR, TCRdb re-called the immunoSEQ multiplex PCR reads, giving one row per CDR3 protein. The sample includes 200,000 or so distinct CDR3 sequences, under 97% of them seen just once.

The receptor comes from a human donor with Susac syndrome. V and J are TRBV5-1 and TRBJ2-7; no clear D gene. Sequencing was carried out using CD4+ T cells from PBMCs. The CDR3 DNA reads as TGCGCCAGCAGCTTGGTTTCGCAGGCCTACGAGCAGTACTTC. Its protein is CASSLVSQAYEQYF.